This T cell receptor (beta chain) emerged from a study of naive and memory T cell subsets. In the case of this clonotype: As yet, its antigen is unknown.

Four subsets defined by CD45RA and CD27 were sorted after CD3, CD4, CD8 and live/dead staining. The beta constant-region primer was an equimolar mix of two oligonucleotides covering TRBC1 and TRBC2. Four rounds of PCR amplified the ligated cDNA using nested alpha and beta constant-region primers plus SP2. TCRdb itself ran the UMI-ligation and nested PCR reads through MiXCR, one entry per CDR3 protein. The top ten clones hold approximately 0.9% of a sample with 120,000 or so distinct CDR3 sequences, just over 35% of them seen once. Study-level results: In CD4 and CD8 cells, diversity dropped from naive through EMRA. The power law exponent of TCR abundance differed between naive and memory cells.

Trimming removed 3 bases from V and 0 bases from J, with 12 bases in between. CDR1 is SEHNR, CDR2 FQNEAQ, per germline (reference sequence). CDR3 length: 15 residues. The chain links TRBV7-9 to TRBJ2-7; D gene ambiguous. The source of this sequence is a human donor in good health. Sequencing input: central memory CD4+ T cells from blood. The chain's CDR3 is CASSLPLSSSYEQYF. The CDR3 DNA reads TGTGCCAGCAGCTTGCCGCTCTCGAGCTCCTACGAGCAGTACTTC.